These 8 T cell receptor beta chains were sequenced from one sample in a study of blood T cell repertoires in COVID-19. Profiled with immunoSEQ multiplex PCR; TCRdb holds only in-frame clones, not every one. The table lists approximately 150,000 clones, about 91% of them singletons, with 0.95% in the top ten. The sequenced material came from peripheral blood. Source of these receptors: a woman in her forties or fifties with acute or convalescent COVID-19.

The chain combines TRBV9 with TRBJ2-3, with 8 bases lining up with TRBD1. This CDR3 spans 17 amino acids. Germline V CDR1 and CDR2: SGDLS, YYNGEE. V lost 4 bases to trimming and J lost 0 bases; unmatched junction nucleotides: 10. CDR3 amino acids: CASSSSARGLSTDTQYF. The CDR3, as DNA: TGTGCCAGCAGCTCCTCGGCCAGGGGGCTTAGCACAGATACGCAGTATTTT.

This clone was observed a single time. The gene calls are TRBV9 and TRBJ1-1, with TRBD1 as a possible D gene (6 bases). Germline CDR1 SGDLS, CDR2 YYNGEE. V was cut by 3 bases and J by 1 base, with 13 bases left in between. This CDR3 is built from 15 residues. In DNA form, the CDR3 reads TGTGCCAGCAGCGCATATGGGACACAGAACACTGAAGCTTTCTTT. This codes for CASSAYGTQNTEAFF.

In its sample, this clone was seen a few times. The V and J genes are TRBV4-1 and TRBJ1-1, with D tentatively TRBD1 (5 bases). Trimming shortened V by 4 bases and J by 0 bases, and 15 bases separated the two germline ends. CDR1 and CDR2 (germline): MGHRA, YSYEKL. CDR3 length: 16 amino acids. The CDR3 nucleotides are TGCGCCAGCAGCCGCCTTCAGGGTTACATGAACACTGAAGCTTTCTTT. Protein sequence: CASSRLQGYMNTEAFF.

This rearrangement joins TRBV20-1 to TRBJ1-1, with 7 bases identical to TRBD1. Germline V gene data show CDR1 as DFQATT and CDR2 as SNEGSKA (reference sequence). V gave up 8 bases and J gave up 5 bases; unmatched junction bases: 5. There are 11 residues in the CDR3. CDR3 sequence reads: CSRQGLTEAFF. The DNA of the CDR3 is TGCAGTCGACAGGGTCTTACTGAAGCTTTCTTT.

This clone was seen once. V gene TRBV7-9 combines with J gene TRBJ1-6; TRBD1 might be the D (5 bases). The V and J ends lost 1 base and 3 bases respectively, with 7 bases between them. Germline V gives CDR1 SEHNR, CDR2 FQNEAQ (reference sequence). The CDR3 consists of 15 residues. The CDR3 loop is CASSLDQGYNSPLHF. CDR3 coding DNA: TGTGCCAGCAGCTTAGACCAGGGCTATAATTCACCCCTCCACTTT.

The chain is built from TRBV6-5 and TRBJ2-7; D may be TRBD1 (6 bases). V lost 5 bases and J 0 bases, leaving 11 bases between the germline ends. Germline V lookup: CDR1 MNHEY, CDR2 SVGAGI. This CDR3 contains 14 residues. CDR3 sequence: CASSQRTVSYEQYF. The CDR3 coding sequence is TGTGCCAGCAGTCAGCGGACAGTCTCCTACGAGCAGTACTTC.

This clone was found a few times. This chain links TRBV25-1 with TRBJ1-1; D possibly corresponds to TRBD1 (5 bases). V lost 2 bases to trimming and J lost 5 bases, with 12 bases between them. The CDR3 totals 14 residues. Germline V CDR1 and CDR2: MGHDK, SYGVNS. DNA of the CDR3: TGTGCCAGCAGTGAAAGCCCAGGGAATACTGAAGCTTTCTTT. This codes for CASSESPGNTEAFF.

This chain joins TRBV7-7 and TRBJ2-1; 10 bases fit TRBD1. J lost 4 bases, V lost 1 base, and 16 bases had no gene match. This CDR3 contains 20 residues. Per the germline V gene, CDR1 is SSHAT and CDR2 is FNYEAQ (reference sequence). CDR3 amino acids: CASSLEWPGQGTSPYNEQFF. As DNA, the CDR3 is TGTGCCAGCAGCTTAGAGTGGCCGGGACAGGGGACTTCACCGTACAATGAGCAGTTCTTC.